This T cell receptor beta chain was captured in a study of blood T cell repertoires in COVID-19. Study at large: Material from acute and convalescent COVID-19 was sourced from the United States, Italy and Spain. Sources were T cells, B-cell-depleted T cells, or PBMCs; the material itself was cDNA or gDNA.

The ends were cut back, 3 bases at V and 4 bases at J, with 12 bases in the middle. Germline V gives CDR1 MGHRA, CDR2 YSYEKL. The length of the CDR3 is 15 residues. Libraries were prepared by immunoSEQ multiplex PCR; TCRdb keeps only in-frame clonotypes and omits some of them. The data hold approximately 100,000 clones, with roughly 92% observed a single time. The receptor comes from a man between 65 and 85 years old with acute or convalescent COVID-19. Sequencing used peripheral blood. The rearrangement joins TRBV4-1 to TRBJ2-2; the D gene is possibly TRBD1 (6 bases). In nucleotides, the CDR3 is TGCGCCAGCAGCCACTCAGGGGCCGGCACCGGGGAGCTGTTTTTT. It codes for CASSHSGAGTGELFF.